These 21 T cell receptor beta chains came from one sample sequenced in a study of identifying expanded T cells in peripheral blood (dated by TCRdb to 2018 to 2020). The library came from the immunoSEQ multiplex PCR assay. This is the immuneACCESS table as TCRdb keeps it, with only in-frame sequences that have V and J called. A part of the clones is gone; compared with another copy, unresolved V genes explain less than half, and the rest is unexplained. The sample table shows fewer than 110,000 clones, and roughly 89% are seen once. About 18% of the sample is in the top ten clones. Sequenced: blood. All receptors come from a person between 18 and 75 years old in good health.

The chain links TRBV5-6 to TRBJ2-3; 9 positions match TRBD2. The ends lost 4 bases at V and 9 bases at J; junction bases unmatched: 15. The germline V gene encodes CDR1 SGHDT and CDR2 YYEEEE. This CDR3 has 16 amino acids. The CDR3 DNA reads TGTGCCAGCAGCGCCGTAGCGGGGGCCCGAACAGGCACGCAGTATTTT. This sequence encodes CASSAVAGARTGTQYF.

This clone was seen a few times. V and J are TRBV19 and TRBJ1-5, with unresolved D. V shed 1 base and J shed 6 bases, with 7 bases lying between them. The CDR3 has 13 residues. Germline V gives CDR1 LNHDA, CDR2 SQIVND (reference sequence). The CDR3 coding sequence is TGTGCCAGTAGTATAGGTGTAGGTCAGCCCCAGCATTTT. Its translation: CASSIGVGQPQHF.

The rearrangement joins TRBV4-3 to TRBJ2-1, with TRBD2 as a possible D gene (5 bases). Germline V lookup: CDR1 LGHNA, CDR2 YSLEER. The CDR3 extends over 14 amino acids. The ends were cut back, 1 base at V and 10 bases at J, with 14 bases in the middle. CDR3 DNA sequence: TGCGCCAGCAGCCAAGGTAGGGAGAGCGACGAGCAGTTCTTC. This translates into CASSQGRESDEQFF.

V usage is TRBV5-4 and J usage is TRBJ2-2, with 10 bases lining up with TRBD2. Germline values: CDR1 SGHNT, CDR2 YYREEE (reference sequence). The CDR3 has 15 amino acids. Unmatched junction bases numbered 3, after V lost 0 bases and J lost 7 bases. The CDR3, as DNA: TGTGCCAGCAGCTTGGCACTAGCGGGACACGGGGAGCTGTTTTTT. Translated: CASSLALAGHGELFF.

The chain employs TRBV28 and TRBJ1-1, with 9 positions matching TRBD1. The CDR3 consists of 14 residues. The germline CDR1 and CDR2 sequences are MDHEN and SYDVKM. V shed 7 bases and J 4 bases; nucleotides not matched to a gene: 7. The CDR3 DNA is TGTGCCAGCACCCTCACAGGGGGCCGCACTGAAGCTTTCTTT. Its protein is CASTLTGGRTEAFF.

In its sample, this clone was seen a few times. V and J are TRBV7-2 and TRBJ1-2, with D hard to call. CDR1 is SGHTA and CDR2 is FQGNSA in the germline V gene. This CDR3 has 14 amino acids. V shed 5 bases and J shed 6 bases, with 16 bases lying between them. The CDR3 region is CASSATFRTDGYTF. As DNA, the CDR3 is TGTGCCAGCAGCGCAACCTTCAGGACTGATGGCTACACCTTC.

CDR3 loop: CSSWLGDYNEQFF. The DNA of the CDR3 is TGCAGCTCCTGGTTAGGCGACTACAATGAGCAGTTCTTC. The gene calls are TRBV29-1 and TRBJ2-1, with D hard to call. Trimming removed 8 bases at V and 3 bases at J, with 14 bases between. The germline V gene has CDR1 SQVTM and CDR2 ANQGSEA. The CDR3 spans 13 residues.

The chain joins TRBV12-5 to TRBJ1-5; maybe TRBD1 (5 bases). The V gene's germline CDR1 is LGHNT and CDR2 FRNRAP. The CDR3 loop spans 11 amino acids. V was cut by 7 bases and J by 11 bases, with 12 bases left in between. This CDR3 reads CASAGASAQHF. The CDR3 DNA sequence: TGTGCTAGTGCCGGGGCTTCGGCCCAGCATTTT.

The chain carries TRBV5-1 and TRBJ2-1; 11 nucleotides match TRBD2. Trimming took 0 bases from V and 5 from J; bases not matched to a gene: 1. The CDR3 has 15 residues. Germline CDR1 and CDR2: SGHRS and YFSETQ. The CDR3 sequence is CASSLVLAGDNEQFF. The DNA of the CDR3 is TGCGCCAGCAGCTTGGTACTAGCGGGGGACAATGAGCAGTTCTTC.

The rearrangement uses TRBV7-6 and TRBJ2-2; possible D gene TRBD1, 5 bases. Germline V gene sequence: CDR1 SGHVS, CDR2 FNYEAQ. The CDR3 sequence is 15 residues long. Trimming removed 6 bases at V and 0 bases at J, with 11 bases between. Written as DNA, the CDR3 is TGTGCCAGCAGTGACAGCCAAACGAACACCGGGGAGCTGTTTTTT. Its translation is CASSDSQTNTGELFF.

Notes on this clone: The junction shows a germline mismatch at one end, possibly a read error. The chain links TRBV5-1 to TRBJ1-1, with a tentative D call TRBD1 (5 bases). The CDR3 runs to 15 residues. Germline V gene lookup returns CDR1 SGHRS and CDR2 YFSETQ. The CDR3 loop is CVSSLTQELNTEAFF. The CDR3 coding sequence is TGCGTCAGCAGTTTGACACAGGAGCTGAACACTGAAGCTTTCTTT.

J is TRBJ2-5 and V is TRBV5-6; TRBD2 matches 14 bases. The length of the CDR3 is 18 residues. J gave up 2 bases and V 4 bases, and 10 bases lay outside the gene matches. CDR1 SGHDT and CDR2 YYEEEE come from the germline V gene. DNA for the CDR3: TGTGCCAGCAGCCCTCTAGGACTAGCGGGGGGACTACAAGAGACCCAGTACTTC. Its protein is CASSPLGLAGGLQETQYF.

This sequence joins TRBV6-5 and TRBJ1-4, with TRBD1 matching over 10 bases. Unmatched junction bases numbered 2, after V lost 7 bases and J lost 6 bases. The CDR3 covers 13 residues. CDR1 and CDR2 from the germline V gene are MNHEY and SVGAGI. For the CDR3, the DNA is TGTGCCAGCACTGGACAGGGGGATGAAAAACTGTTTTTT. It encodes CASTGQGDEKLFF.

J is TRBJ2-7 and V is TRBV6-1; 11 nucleotides align to TRBD2. The junction had 6 bases not matched to a gene; V was cut back by 6 bases and J by 2 bases. CDR3 size: 15 residues. Germline loops: CDR1 MNHNS, CDR2 SASEGT. CDR3 nucleotide sequence: TGTGCCAGCAGCCAAAATAGCGGGGGGGCCTACGAGCAGTACTTC. Protein sequence: CASSQNSGGAYEQYF.

The V gene is TRBV4-2, the J gene TRBJ2-5; D is perhaps TRBD1 or TRBD2 (5 bases each). The CDR3 consists of 16 residues. CDR1 is LGHNA and CDR2 is YNFKEQ in the germline V gene. Between the trimmed V and J ends, which lost 0 bases and 1 base, there was a span of 12 bases. The CDR3 DNA reads as TGTGCCAGCAGCCAAGATGGGACCTCTGTCCAAGAGACCCAGTACTTC. This sequence encodes CASSQDGTSVQETQYF.

The DNA for the CDR3 is TGCGCCAGCAGCTTCACCGGGGCCGATTCACCCCTCCACTTT. It yields the protein CASSFTGADSPLHF. This chain joins TRBV5-1 and TRBJ1-6; the D gene is possibly TRBD1 (5 bases). Between the trimmed V and J ends, which lost 2 bases and 8 bases, there was a span of 11 bases. Germline CDR1 is SGHRS and CDR2 is YFSETQ. The CDR3 loop spans 14 amino acids.

This chain connects TRBV2 to TRBJ2-3; 12 bases line up with TRBD2. CDR3 size: 15 residues. Germline V gene data show CDR1 as SNHLY and CDR2 as FYNNEI. Trimming took 6 bases from V and 5 from J; bases not matched to a gene: 6. CDR3: CASRASGGGQDTQYF. The CDR3, as DNA: TGTGCCAGCAGGGCTAGCGGGGGGGGTCAAGATACGCAGTATTTT.

This clone was found a few times. V and J are TRBV30 and TRBJ2-7; no clear D gene. This CDR3 has 11 residues. In germline, CDR1 is GTSNPN, CDR2 SVGIG (reference sequence). V lost 2 bases, J lost 8 bases, and 10 bases lay in between. CDR3 amino acids: CAWSSHNQQYF. Here the CDR3 DNA reads TGTGCCTGGAGTTCCCACAACCAGCAGTACTTC.

V and J are TRBV7-6 and TRBJ2-7, with TRBD2 as a possible D gene (6 bases). Germline V gene data show CDR1 as SGHVS and CDR2 as FNYEAQ. Trimming pared 5 bases from V and 2 bases from J, leaving 10 bases between. The CDR3 spans 13 residues. CDR3 nucleotides: TGTGCCAGCAGCCCCGGGGGTACCTACGAGCAGTACTTC. Translated, it gives CASSPGGTYEQYF.

This clone was counted a few times. The chain joins TRBV2 to TRBJ1-4, with a tentative D call TRBD1 (5 bases). Per germline, CDR1 SNHLY and CDR2 FYNNEI. There are 13 residues in the CDR3. V shed 6 bases and J shed 10 bases, with 15 bases lying between them. Here the CDR3 DNA reads TGTGCCAGCAGACGGGACCCTTATCGAAAACTGTTTTTT. It translates to CASRRDPYRKLFF.

The genes are TRBV7-6 and TRBJ2-7; 7 bases are a match to TRBD1. The germline CDR1 and CDR2 sequences are SGHVS and FNYEAQ. V shed 3 bases and J 5 bases; nucleotides not matched to a gene: 10. The CDR3 has 15 amino acids. CDR3 coding DNA: TGTGCCAGCAGCTTCCGACAGGGTTTGAAGCACGAGCAGTACTTC. Translating it yields CASSFRQGLKHEQYF. Full variable domain (remainder filled in from reference TRBV7-6 and TRBJ2-7): GAGVSQSPRYKVTKRGQDVALRCDPISGHVSLYWYRQALGQGPEFLTYFNYEAQQDKSGLPNDRFSAERPEGSISTLTIQRTEQRDSAMYRCASSFRQGLKHEQYFGPGTRLTVT.